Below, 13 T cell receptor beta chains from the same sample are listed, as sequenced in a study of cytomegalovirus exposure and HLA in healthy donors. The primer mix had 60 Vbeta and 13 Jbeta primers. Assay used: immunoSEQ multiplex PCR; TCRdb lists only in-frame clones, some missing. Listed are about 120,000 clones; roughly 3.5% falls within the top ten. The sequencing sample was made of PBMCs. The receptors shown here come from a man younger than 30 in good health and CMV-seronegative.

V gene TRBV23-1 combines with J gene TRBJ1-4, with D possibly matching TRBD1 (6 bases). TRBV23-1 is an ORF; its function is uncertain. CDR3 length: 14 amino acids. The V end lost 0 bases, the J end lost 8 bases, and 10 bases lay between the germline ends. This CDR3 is CASSQSRGEEKLFF. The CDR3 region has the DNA TGCGCCAGCAGTCAATCCAGGGGAGAAGAAAAACTGTTTTTT.

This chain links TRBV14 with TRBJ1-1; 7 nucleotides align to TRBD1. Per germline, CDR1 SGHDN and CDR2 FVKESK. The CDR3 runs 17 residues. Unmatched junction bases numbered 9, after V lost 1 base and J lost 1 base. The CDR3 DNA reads TGTGCCAGCAGCCAAGTGCAAGGACAGGTAGCGAACACTGAAGCTTTCTTT. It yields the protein CASSQVQGQVANTEAFF.

The CDR3 region is CAWSPGTSSYNEQFF. In DNA, the CDR3 is TGTGCCTGGAGTCCAGGCACCAGCTCCTACAATGAGCAGTTCTTC. The rearrangement links TRBV30 to TRBJ2-1; D uncertain. The CDR3 is made up of 15 amino acids. In germline, CDR1 is GTSNPN, CDR2 SVGIG (reference sequence). Trimming cost V 2 bases and J 0 bases, with 11 bases left between them.

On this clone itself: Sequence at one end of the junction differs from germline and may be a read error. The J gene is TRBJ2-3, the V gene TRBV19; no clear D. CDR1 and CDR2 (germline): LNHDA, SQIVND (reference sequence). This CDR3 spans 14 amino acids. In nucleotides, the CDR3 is TGTGTCAGTAGTACCCCGGTCCTTACAGATACGCAGTATTTT. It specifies CVSSTPVLTDTQYF.

CDR3 bases: TGTGCCAGCAGTCCTCCCGGGACAGCTTACTACGAGCAGTACTTC. It yields the protein CASSPPGTAYYEQYF. V and J are TRBV27 and TRBJ2-7, with 7 nucleotides matching TRBD1. The CDR3 is 15 residues long. With 5 bases clipped from V and 3 bases from J, the junction kept 10 bases outside the gene matches. The germline gives CDR1 MNHEY, CDR2 SMNVEV (reference sequence).

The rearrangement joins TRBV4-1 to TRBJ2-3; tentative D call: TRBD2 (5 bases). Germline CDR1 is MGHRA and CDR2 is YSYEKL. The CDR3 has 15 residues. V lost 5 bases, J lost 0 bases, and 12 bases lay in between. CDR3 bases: TGCGCCAGCAGCGGACTCCTGGCTAGCACAGATACGCAGTATTTT. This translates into CASSGLLASTDTQYF.

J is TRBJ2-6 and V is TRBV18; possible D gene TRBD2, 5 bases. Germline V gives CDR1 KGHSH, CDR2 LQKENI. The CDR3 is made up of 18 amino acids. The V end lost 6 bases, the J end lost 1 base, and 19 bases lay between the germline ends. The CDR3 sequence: CASSRGAPRASGANVLTF. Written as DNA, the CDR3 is TGTGCCAGCTCCCGGGGAGCCCCCCGGGCTTCTGGGGCCAACGTCCTGACTTTC.

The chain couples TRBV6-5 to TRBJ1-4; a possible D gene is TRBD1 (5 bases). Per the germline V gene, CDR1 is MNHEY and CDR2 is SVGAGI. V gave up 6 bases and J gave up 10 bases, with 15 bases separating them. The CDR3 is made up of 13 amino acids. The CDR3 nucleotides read TGTGCCAGCAGGAGAAGTGCGGGGGGAAAACTGTTTTTT. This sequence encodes CASRRSAGGKLFF.

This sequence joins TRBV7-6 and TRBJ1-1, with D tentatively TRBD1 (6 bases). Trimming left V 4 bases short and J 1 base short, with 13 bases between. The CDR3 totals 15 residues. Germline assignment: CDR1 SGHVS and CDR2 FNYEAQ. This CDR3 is CASSYRQAPNTEAFF. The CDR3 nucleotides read TGTGCCAGCAGCTACAGACAGGCCCCGAACACTGAAGCTTTCTTT. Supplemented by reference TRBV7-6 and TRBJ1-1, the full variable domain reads GAGVSQSPRYKVTKRGQDVALRCDPISGHVSLYWYRQALGQGPEFLTYFNYEAQQDKSGLPNDRFSAERPEGSISTLTIQRTEQRDSAMYRCASSYRQAPNTEAFFGQGTRLTVV.

The CDR3 coding sequence is TGTGCCAGCAGCTTAACTAGAGGGAACACCGGGGAGCTGTTTTTT. Translated, it gives CASSLTRGNTGELFF. The chain combines TRBV11-2 with TRBJ2-2; D is perhaps TRBD2 (5 bases). The CDR3 sequence is 15 residues long. Germline V gives CDR1 SGHAT, CDR2 FQNNGV. V was pared by 2 bases and J by 1 base, with 8 bases between.

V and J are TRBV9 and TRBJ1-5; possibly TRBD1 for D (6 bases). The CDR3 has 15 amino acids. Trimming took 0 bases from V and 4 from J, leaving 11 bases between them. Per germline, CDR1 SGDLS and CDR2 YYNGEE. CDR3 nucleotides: TGTGCCAGCAGCGTAGAGGGGGGGAGGAATCAGCCCCAGCATTTT. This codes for CASSVEGGRNQPQHF.

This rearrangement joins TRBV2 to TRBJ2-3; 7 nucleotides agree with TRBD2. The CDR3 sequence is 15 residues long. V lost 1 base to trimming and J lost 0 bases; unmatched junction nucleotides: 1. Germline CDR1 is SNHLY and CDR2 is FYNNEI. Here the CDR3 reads CASSEVRGSTDTQYF. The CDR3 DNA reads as TGTGCCAGCAGTGAAGTGCGGGGGAGCACAGATACGCAGTATTTT.

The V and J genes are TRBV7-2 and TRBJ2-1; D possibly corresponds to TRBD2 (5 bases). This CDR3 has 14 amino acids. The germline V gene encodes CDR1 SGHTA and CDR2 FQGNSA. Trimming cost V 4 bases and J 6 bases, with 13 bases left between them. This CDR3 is CASSSYGLGNEQFF. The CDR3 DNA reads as TGTGCCAGCAGCTCCTACGGACTTGGCAATGAGCAGTTCTTC.